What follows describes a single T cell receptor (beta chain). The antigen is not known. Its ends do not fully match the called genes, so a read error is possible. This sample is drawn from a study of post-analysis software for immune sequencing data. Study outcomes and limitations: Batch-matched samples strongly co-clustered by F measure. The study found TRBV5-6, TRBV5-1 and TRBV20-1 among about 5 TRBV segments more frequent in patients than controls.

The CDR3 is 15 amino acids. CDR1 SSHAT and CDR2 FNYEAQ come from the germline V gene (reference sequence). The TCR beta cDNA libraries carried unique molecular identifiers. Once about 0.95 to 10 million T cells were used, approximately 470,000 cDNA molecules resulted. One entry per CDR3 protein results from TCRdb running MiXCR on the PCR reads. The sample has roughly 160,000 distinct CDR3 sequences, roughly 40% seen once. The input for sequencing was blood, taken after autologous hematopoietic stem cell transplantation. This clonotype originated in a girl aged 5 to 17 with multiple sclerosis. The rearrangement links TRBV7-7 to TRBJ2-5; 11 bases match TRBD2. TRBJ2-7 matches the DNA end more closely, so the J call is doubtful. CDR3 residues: CASSLSLAGGGEQYF. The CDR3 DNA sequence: TGTGCTAGCAGCTTATCGCTAGCGGGAGGAGGCGAGCAGTACTTC.